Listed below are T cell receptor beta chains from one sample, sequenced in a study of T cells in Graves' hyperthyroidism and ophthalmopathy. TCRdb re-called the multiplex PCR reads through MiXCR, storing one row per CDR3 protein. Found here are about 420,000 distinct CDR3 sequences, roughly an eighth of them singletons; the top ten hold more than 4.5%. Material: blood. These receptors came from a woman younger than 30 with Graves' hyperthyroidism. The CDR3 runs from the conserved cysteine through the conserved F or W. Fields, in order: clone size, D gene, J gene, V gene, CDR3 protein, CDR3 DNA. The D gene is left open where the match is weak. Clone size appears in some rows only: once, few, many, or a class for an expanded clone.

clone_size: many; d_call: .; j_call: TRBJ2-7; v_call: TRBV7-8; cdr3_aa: CASSLLAVAYEQYF; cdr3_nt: TGTGCCAGCAGCTTACTCGCGGTGGCCTACGAGCAGTACTTC
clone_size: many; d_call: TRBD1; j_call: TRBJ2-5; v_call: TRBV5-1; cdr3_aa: CASSSTGNSQETQYF; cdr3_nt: TGCGCCAGCAGCTCGACAGGGAACAGCCAAGAGACCCAGTACTTC
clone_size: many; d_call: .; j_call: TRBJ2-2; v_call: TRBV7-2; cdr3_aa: CASSPRTRNTGELFF; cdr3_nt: TGTGCCAGCAGCCCCCGGACGAGGAACACCGGGGAGCTGTTTTTT
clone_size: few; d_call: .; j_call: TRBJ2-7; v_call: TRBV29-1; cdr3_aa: CSVSPGTPYEQYF; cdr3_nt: TGCAGCGTTTCTCCCGGGACCCCCTACGAGCAGTACTTC
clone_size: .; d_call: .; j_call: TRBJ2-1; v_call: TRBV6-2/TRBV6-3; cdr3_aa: CASSYLGGTNEQFF; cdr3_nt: TGTGCCAGCAGTTACCTGGGCGGTACCAATGAGCAGTTCTTC
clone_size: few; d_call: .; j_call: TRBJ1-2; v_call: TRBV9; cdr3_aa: CASSLNRQDNYGYTF; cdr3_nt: TGTGCCAGCAGCTTAAATAGACAGGATAACTATGGCTACACCTTC
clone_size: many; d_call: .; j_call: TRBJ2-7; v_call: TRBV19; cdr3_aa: CASSNEIAYDEQYF; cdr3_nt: TGTGCCAGTAGTAACGAGATCGCCTACGACGAGCAGTACTTC
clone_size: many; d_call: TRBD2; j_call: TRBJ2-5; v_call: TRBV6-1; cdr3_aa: CAGGIAGGPETQYF; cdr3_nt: TGTGCCGGAGGAATAGCGGGAGGGCCTGAGACCCAGTACTTC
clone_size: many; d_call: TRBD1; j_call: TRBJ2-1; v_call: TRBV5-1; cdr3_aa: CASSLLITPGQGTNEQFF; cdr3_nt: TGCGCCAGCAGCCTGTTGATAACACCGGGACAGGGCACTAATGAGCAGTTCTTC
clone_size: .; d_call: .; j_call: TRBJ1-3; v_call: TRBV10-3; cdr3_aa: CAITPTLTGRGNTIYF; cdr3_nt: TGTGCCATCACCCCGACGCTTACAGGGCGTGGAAACACCATATATTTT